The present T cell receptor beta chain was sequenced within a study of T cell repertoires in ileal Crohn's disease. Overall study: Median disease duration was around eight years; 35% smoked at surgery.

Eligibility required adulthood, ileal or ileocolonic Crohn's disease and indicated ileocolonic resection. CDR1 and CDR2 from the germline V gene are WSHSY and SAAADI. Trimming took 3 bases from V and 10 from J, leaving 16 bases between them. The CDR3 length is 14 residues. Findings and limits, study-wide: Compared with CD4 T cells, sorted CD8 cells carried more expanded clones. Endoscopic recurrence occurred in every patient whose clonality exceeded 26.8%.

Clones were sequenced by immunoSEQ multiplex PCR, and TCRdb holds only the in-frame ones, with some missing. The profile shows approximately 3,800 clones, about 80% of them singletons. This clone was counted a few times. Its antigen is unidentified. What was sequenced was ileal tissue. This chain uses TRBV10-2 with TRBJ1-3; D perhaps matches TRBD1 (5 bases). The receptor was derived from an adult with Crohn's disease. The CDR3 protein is CASSEQAFGRTIYF. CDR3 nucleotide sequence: TGCGCCAGCAGTGAACAGGCTTTCGGTCGGACCATATATTTT.